This T cell receptor (beta chain) is drawn from a study of cytomegalovirus exposure and HLA in healthy donors. Background on the study: In a previous analysis, 117 million unique TCR beta sequences were found from about 190 million T cells.

Study results and caveats: As a later analysis revealed, most CMV-associated TCR beta chains appeared HLA-restricted. In vitro assays verified that a few CMV-associated chains recognized CMV antigens specifically. Equally common other TCR beta chains were less clonally expanded than HLA-associated ones, a later analysis found.

60 Vbeta and 13 Jbeta primers were used in PCR. TCRdb's copy holds only in-frame clones and misses some; the assay was immunoSEQ multiplex PCR. The sample lists some 120,000 clones; approximately 17% were seen once. The CDR3 runs to 14 residues. Trimming stripped 6 bases from V and 2 bases from J, with 13 bases between. The germline V gene encodes CDR1 MDHEN and CDR2 SYDVKM. This clone was counted only a few times. Its antigen remains unknown. J is TRBJ2-5 and V is TRBV28; D is undetermined. This clonotype originated in a female donor in good health and CMV-seropositive. The specimen sequenced was PBMCs. The CDR3 loop is CASSPRGLQETQYF. In nucleotides, the CDR3 is TGTGCCAGCAGCCCTCGTGGGCTTCAAGAGACCCAGTACTTC.